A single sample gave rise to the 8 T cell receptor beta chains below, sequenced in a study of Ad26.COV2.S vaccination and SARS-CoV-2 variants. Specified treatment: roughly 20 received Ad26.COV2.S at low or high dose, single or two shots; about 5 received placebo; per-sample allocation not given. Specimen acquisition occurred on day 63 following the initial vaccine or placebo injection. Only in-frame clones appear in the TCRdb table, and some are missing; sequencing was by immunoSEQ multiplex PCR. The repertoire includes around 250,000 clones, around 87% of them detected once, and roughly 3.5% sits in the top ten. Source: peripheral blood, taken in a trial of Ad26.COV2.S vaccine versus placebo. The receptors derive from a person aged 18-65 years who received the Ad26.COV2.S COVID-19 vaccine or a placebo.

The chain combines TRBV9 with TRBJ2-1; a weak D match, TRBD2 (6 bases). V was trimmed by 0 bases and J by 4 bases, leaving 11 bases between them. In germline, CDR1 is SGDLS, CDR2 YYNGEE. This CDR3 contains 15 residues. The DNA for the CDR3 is TGTGCCAGCAGCGTAGGGGAGGCACCTTACAATGAGCAGTTCTTC. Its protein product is CASSVGEAPYNEQFF. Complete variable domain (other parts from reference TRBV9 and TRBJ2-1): DSGVTQTPKHLITATGQRVTLRCSPRSGDLSVYWYQQSLDQGLQFLIQYYNGEERAKGNILERFSAQQFPDLHSELNLSSLELGDSALYFCASSVGEAPYNEQFFGPGTRLTVL.

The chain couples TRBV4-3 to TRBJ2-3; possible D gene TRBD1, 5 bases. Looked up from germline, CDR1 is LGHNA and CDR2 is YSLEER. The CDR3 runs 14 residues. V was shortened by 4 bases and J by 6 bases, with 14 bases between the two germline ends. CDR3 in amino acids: CASSPSAPGDTQYF. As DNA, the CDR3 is TGCGCCAGCAGCCCGAGCGCTCCAGGGGATACGCAGTATTTT.

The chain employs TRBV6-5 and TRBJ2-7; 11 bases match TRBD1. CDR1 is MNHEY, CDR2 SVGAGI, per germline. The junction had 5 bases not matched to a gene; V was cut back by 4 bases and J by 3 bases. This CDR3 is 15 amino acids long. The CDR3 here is CASSSGTGGYYEQYF. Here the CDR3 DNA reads TGTGCCAGCAGTTCCGGGACAGGGGGTTACTACGAGCAGTACTTC.

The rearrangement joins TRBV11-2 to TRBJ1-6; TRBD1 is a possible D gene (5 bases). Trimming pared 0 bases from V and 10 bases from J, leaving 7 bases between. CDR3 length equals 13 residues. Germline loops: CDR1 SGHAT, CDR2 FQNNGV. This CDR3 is CASSLDRGSPLHF. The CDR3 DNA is TGTGCCAGCAGCTTAGACCGGGGGTCACCCCTCCACTTT.

This CDR3 is CASSREAPGNTIYF. Here the CDR3 DNA reads TGTGCCAGCAGTAGAGAAGCACCTGGAAACACCATATATTTT. The V call is TRBV2, the J call TRBJ1-3; D remains ambiguous. CDR1 SNHLY and CDR2 FYNNEI come from the germline V gene. The V end was cut by 5 bases, the J end by 2 bases, with 10 bases between. The length of the CDR3 is 14 residues.

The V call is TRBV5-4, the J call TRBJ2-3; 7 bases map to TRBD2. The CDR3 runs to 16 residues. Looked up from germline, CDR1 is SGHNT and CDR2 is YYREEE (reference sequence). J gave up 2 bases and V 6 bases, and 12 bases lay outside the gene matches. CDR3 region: CASKMGGRQPTDTQYF. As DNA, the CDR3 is TGTGCCAGCAAAATGGGAGGGAGGCAACCCACAGATACGCAGTATTTT.

CDR3 nucleotide sequence: TGCGCCAGCAGTTCCACCGGGACAGGGGCCTACGAGCAGTACTTC. It codes for CASSSTGTGAYEQYF. The chain has TRBV5-1 and TRBJ2-7; TRBD1 agrees at 10 bases. The germline gives CDR1 SGHRS, CDR2 YFSETQ. The ends lost 5 bases at V and 2 bases at J; junction bases unmatched: 7. This CDR3 spans 15 amino acids.

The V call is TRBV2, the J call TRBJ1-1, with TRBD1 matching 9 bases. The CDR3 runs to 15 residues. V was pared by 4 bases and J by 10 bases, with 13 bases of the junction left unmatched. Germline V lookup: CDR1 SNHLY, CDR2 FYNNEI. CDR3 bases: TGTGCCAGCAGTGGATACGGGACAGGGATATTAGGAGCTTTCTTT. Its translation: CASSGYGTGILGAFF.